What follows are 20 T cell receptor beta chains derived from one specimen sequenced in a study of CD8 T cells in Susac syndrome. Random hexamers primed reverse transcription of about 0.45 to 1 ug RNA. TCRdb re-derived calls from the immunoSEQ multiplex PCR reads in MiXCR, one entry per CDR3 protein. The sample yields 200,000 to 250,000 distinct CDR3 sequences, 95% seen once. Sequencing was performed on CD4+ T cells from PBMCs. Source of these receptors: a human donor with multiple sclerosis.

The chain joins TRBV7-2 to TRBJ2-1; D is uncertain. The CDR3 is made up of 13 amino acids. The V and J ends lost 4 bases and 6 bases respectively, with 10 bases between them. Germline CDR1 is SGHTA and CDR2 is FQGNSA. The CDR3 DNA reads as TGTGCCAGCAGCTCCCGGTCGGCCAATGAGCAGTTCTTC. This codes for CASSSRSANEQFF.

The chain carries TRBV29-1 and TRBJ2-1; TRBD2 is a possible D gene (6 bases). Trimming shortened V by 1 base and J by 4 bases, and 17 bases separated the two germline ends. The CDR3 totals 16 residues. The V gene's germline CDR1 is SQVTM and CDR2 ANQGSEA. The DNA for the CDR3 is TGCAGCGTTGAAGGGGCTGAGCGGGTAGGTTACAATGAGCAGTTCTTC. It encodes CSVEGAERVGYNEQFF.

This chain connects TRBV20-1 to TRBJ2-7, with 9 bases that match TRBD1. The CDR3 has 13 amino acids. The germline V gene has CDR1 DFQATT and CDR2 SNEGSKA (reference sequence). V lost 6 bases to trimming and J lost 2 bases; unmatched junction nucleotides: 5. The CDR3 region is CSASGTGPYEQYF. The CDR3 DNA reads TGCAGTGCATCCGGGACAGGGCCCTACGAGCAGTACTTC.

This chain joins TRBV15 and TRBJ1-1; the D is unclear. The CDR3 covers 15 residues. From germline, CDR1 is LNHNV and CDR2 YYDKDF (reference sequence). V lost 3 bases, J lost 0 bases, and 11 bases lay in between. The CDR3: CATSRVSFLNTEAFF. The CDR3 DNA is TGTGCCACCAGCAGGGTGTCGTTCCTGAACACTGAAGCTTTCTTT.

This rearrangement joins TRBV12-3 or TRBV12-4 to TRBJ1-6; D gene unclear. The CDR3 runs 13 residues. V was cut by 3 bases and J by 6 bases, with 6 bases left in between. The CDR3 DNA is TGTGCCAGCAGTTTGGCCAGTAATTCACCCCTCCACTTT. This encodes CASSLASNSPLHF.

The V gene is TRBV20-1, the J gene TRBJ1-5, with 9 positions matching TRBD1. J lost 5 bases, V lost 6 bases, and 11 bases had no gene match. There are 15 residues in the CDR3. Germline V CDR1 and CDR2: DFQATT, SNEGSKA (reference sequence). The CDR3 DNA sequence: TGCAGTGCAGGGGGGGACAGGGAGGCTCATCAGCCCCAGCATTTT. Translating gives CSAGGDREAHQPQHF.

V is TRBV18 and J is TRBJ2-6, with D perhaps TRBD1 (5 bases). The V end lost 4 bases, the J end lost 4 bases, and 14 bases lay between the germline ends. The CDR3 runs 16 residues. Germline assignment: CDR1 KGHSH and CDR2 LQKENI. CDR3 in DNA: TGTGCCAGCTCACGACAGCAGGGTTCCGGGGCCAACGTCCTGACTTTC. Translation gives CASSRQQGSGANVLTF.

The chain employs TRBV18 and TRBJ2-3, with D maybe TRBD1 (5 bases). V gave up 6 bases and J gave up 5 bases, with 12 bases separating them. The CDR3 is made up of 13 amino acids. CDR1 is KGHSH and CDR2 is LQKENI in the germline V gene. CDR3 nucleotide sequence: TGTGCCAGCTCCCCAGGGATGGGAGATACGCAGTATTTT. Translating it yields CASSPGMGDTQYF. The full variable domain, rest sourced from reference TRBV18 and TRBJ2-3, is NAGVMQNPRHLVRRRGQEARLRCSPMKGHSHVYWYRQLPEEGLKFMVYLQKENIIDESGMPKERFSAEFPKEGPSILRIQQVVRGDSAAYFCASSPGMGDTQYFGPGTRLTVL.

V gene TRBV7-2 combines with J gene TRBJ2-5, with unresolved D. The CDR3 runs 13 residues. The germline V and J ends were trimmed by 4 bases and 1 base, with 7 bases remaining between them. Germline loops: CDR1 SGHTA, CDR2 FQGNSA. CDR3 sequence (DNA): TGTGCCAGCAGCTCGACTTTCCAAGAGACCCAGTACTTC. Its translation is CASSSTFQETQYF.

The table lists this clonotype with a count of one. V usage is TRBV9 and J usage is TRBJ2-5; D could derive from TRBD1 or TRBD2 (6 bases each). The V and J ends lost 2 bases and 1 base respectively, with 18 bases between them. There are 17 residues in the CDR3. Germline V gene sequence: CDR1 SGDLS, CDR2 YYNGEE. CDR3 in DNA: TGTGCCAGCAGCGTGGGAGGTAGGACAGAAAGCCAAGAGACCCAGTACTTC. Translation gives CASSVGGRTESQETQYF.

The chain uses TRBV20-1 and TRBJ1-1; 10 nucleotides line up with TRBD1. Germline CDR1 is DFQATT and CDR2 is SNEGSKA (reference sequence). The CDR3 extends over 16 amino acids. V was pared by 6 bases and J by 5 bases, with 15 bases of the junction left unmatched. The CDR3 sequence is CSAPQGTGAMETEAFF. The CDR3 DNA is TGCAGTGCCCCCCAGGGGACAGGGGCAATGGAGACTGAAGCTTTCTTT.

This chain joins TRBV9 and TRBJ2-1; maybe TRBD1 (5 bases). The germline V gene has CDR1 SGDLS and CDR2 YYNGEE. The ends were cut back, 0 bases at V and 5 bases at J, with 12 bases in the middle. The CDR3 is 15 amino acids. For the CDR3, the DNA is TGTGCCAGCAGCGTAGTTCCCAGGGAAAACAATGAGCAGTTCTTC. It codes for CASSVVPRENNEQFF.

The CDR3 sequence: CATQGARSGANVLTF. The CDR3 DNA sequence: TGTGCCACCCAGGGGGCGCGCTCTGGGGCCAACGTCCTGACTTTC. V is TRBV6-5 and J is TRBJ2-6, with TRBD1 identical over 8 bases. CDR3 length: 15 residues. Germline V gives CDR1 MNHEY, CDR2 SVGAGI. Trimming at V came to 10 bases and at J to 0 bases, leaving 5 bases not matched to a gene.

The gene calls are TRBV20-1 and TRBJ1-1, with D tentatively TRBD1 (5 bases). V lost 1 base and J 3 bases, leaving 12 bases between the germline ends. The CDR3 covers 14 residues. Germline lookup yields CDR1 DFQATT and CDR2 SNEGSKA (reference sequence). CDR3 residues: CSARGGTGDTEAFF. In DNA, the CDR3 is TGCAGTGCTAGAGGAGGGACGGGGGACACTGAAGCTTTCTTT.

Written as DNA, the CDR3 is TGCAGCGTTGATGGACAGGGAACAGGCGGCTACACCTTC. Protein sequence: CSVDGQGTGGYTF. The chain carries TRBV29-1 and TRBJ1-2; 8 nucleotides align to TRBD1. From germline, CDR1 is SQVTM and CDR2 ANQGSEA. V shed 3 bases, J shed 8 bases, and the junction held 8 bases outside the gene matches. The CDR3 has 13 amino acids.

The chain employs TRBV6-5 and TRBJ2-3; possibly TRBD1 for D (5 bases). The germline V and J ends were trimmed by 2 bases and 3 bases, with 9 bases remaining between them. CDR1 and CDR2 (germline): MNHEY, SVGAGI. This CDR3 is built from 14 residues. CDR3 coding DNA: TGTGCCAGCAGTTACCAGGGATGGACAGATACGCAGTATTTT. Protein product: CASSYQGWTDTQYF.

The chain uses TRBV20-1 and TRBJ2-5; a weak D match, TRBD2 (5 bases). CDR1 and CDR2 from the germline V gene are DFQATT and SNEGSKA (reference sequence). Deletions cut 6 bases from V and 5 bases from J, with 13 bases between. The CDR3 covers 12 residues. The CDR3 bases are TGCAGTGCGGGTGGGAGTGAGGAGACCCAGTACTTC. This sequence encodes CSAGGSEETQYF.

This sequence joins TRBV2 and TRBJ2-1, with TRBD2 identical over 7 bases. The CDR3 length is 15 residues. The germline CDR1 and CDR2 sequences are SNHLY and FYNNEI. Trimming at V came to 7 bases and at J to 0 bases, leaving 6 bases not matched to a gene. CDR3 in DNA: TGTGCCAGCATTCTAGCGGAGGTCTCCTACAATGAGCAGTTCTTC. Its translation is CASILAEVSYNEQFF.

The rearrangement uses TRBV3-1 and TRBJ2-2; TRBD2 might be the D (6 bases). This CDR3 is built from 13 residues. The germline CDR1 and CDR2 sequences are LGHDT and YNNKEL (reference sequence). V lost 5 bases, J lost 4 bases, and 8 bases lay in between. CDR3 amino acids: CASSARGTGELFF. In nucleotides, the CDR3 is TGTGCCAGCAGCGCGCGGGGCACCGGGGAGCTGTTTTTT.

The chain recombines TRBV29-1 with TRBJ2-1, with 11 bases matching TRBD2. In germline, CDR1 is SQVTM, CDR2 ANQGSEA. Trimming took 7 bases from V and 4 from J; bases not matched to a gene: 3. There are 13 residues in the CDR3. The DNA of the CDR3 is TGCAGCGCCGGGACTAGCGGTTACAATGAGCAGTTCTTC. It codes for CSAGTSGYNEQFF.